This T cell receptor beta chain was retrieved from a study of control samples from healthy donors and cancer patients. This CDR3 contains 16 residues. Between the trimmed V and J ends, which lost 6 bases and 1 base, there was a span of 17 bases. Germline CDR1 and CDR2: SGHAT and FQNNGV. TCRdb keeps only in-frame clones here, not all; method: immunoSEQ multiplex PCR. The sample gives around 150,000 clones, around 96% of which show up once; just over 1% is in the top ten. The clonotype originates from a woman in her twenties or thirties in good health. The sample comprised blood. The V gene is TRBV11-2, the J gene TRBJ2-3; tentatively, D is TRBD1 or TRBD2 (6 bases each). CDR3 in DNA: TGTGCCAGCAGGCCGTCGGGGGCTCGACGCACAGATACGCAGTATTTT. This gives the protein CASRPSGARRTDTQYF.